This T cell receptor beta chain was observed in a study of CD8 T cells in ankylosing spondylitis. Whole-study findings and limits: There was a TCR beta motif, made of eight highly homologous variants, that appeared characteristic of ankylosing spondylitis blood. It was reported that disease-linked clones were significantly enriched in matched ankylosing spondylitis synovial fluid.

This clonotype was detected a few times. Its antigen is unknown. TCRdb itself ran the 5' RACE reads through MiXCR, one entry per CDR3 protein. The top ten clones hold 25% to 35% of a sample with 150,000 to 200,000 distinct CDR3 sequences, roughly 11% of them seen once. CDR1 and CDR2 (germline): SGHTA, FQGNSA. The CDR3 is made up of 12 amino acids. Between the trimmed V and J ends, which lost 2 bases and 8 bases, there was a span of 9 bases. The sequence came from a male donor with ankylosing spondylitis or in good health (not recorded which). The rearrangement uses TRBV7-2 and TRBJ1-1; D not resolved. Sequenced material: blood, either unsorted or a sorted T cell fraction (not recorded which). This CDR3 is CASSLQWQEAFF. The CDR3 DNA reads TGTGCCAGCAGCTTACAGTGGCAGGAAGCTTTCTTT. Filled out from reference TRBV7-2 and TRBJ1-1, the complete variable domain reads GAGVSQSPSNKVTEKGKDVELRCDPISGHTALYWYRQSLGQGLEFLIYFQGNSAPDKSGLPSDRFSAERTGGSVSTLTIQRTQQEDSAVYLCASSLQWQEAFFGQGTRLTVV.